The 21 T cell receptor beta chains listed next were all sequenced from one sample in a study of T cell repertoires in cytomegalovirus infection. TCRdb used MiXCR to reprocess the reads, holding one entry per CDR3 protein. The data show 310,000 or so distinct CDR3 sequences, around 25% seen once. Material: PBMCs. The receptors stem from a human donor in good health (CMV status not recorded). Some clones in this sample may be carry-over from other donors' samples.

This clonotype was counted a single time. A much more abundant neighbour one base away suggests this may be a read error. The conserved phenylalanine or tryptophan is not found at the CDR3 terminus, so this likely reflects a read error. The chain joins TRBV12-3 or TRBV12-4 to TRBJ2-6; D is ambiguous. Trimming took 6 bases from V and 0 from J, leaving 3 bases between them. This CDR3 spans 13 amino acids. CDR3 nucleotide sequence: TGTGCCAGCAGGTCCTCTGGGGCCAACGTCCTGACTTCC. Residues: CASRSSGANVLTS.

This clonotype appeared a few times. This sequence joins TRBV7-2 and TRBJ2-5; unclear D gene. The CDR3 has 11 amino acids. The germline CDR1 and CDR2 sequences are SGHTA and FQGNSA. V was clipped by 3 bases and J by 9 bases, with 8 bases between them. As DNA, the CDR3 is TGTGCCAGCAGCTTGGGTTTGGCCCAGTACTTC. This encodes CASSLGLAQYF.

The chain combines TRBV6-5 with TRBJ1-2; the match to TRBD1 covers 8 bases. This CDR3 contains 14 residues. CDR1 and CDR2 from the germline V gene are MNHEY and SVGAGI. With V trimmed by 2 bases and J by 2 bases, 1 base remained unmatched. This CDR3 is CASSYGDRNYGYTF. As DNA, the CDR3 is TGTGCCAGCAGTTACGGGGACAGGAACTATGGCTACACCTTC.

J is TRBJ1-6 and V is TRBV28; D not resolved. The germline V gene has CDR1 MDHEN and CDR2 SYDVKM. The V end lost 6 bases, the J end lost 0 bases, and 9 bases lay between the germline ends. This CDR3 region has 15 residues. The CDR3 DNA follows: TGTGCCAGCAGCGAGCAAAGCTCCTATAATTCACCCCTCCACTTT. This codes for CASSEQSSYNSPLHF.

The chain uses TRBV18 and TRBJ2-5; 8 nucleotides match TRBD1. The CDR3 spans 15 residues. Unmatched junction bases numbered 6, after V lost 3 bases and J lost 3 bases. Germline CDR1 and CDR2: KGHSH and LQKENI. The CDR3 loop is CASSPGTGSEETQYF. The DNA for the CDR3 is TGTGCCAGCTCACCTGGGACAGGCTCGGAAGAGACCCAGTACTTC.

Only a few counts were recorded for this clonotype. Here the CDR3 DNA reads TGTGCCAGCAGTCCCCGGACGGGGTTATATGGCTACACCTTC. This translates into CASSPRTGLYGYTF. The chain has TRBV28 and TRBJ1-2; D unresolved. Trimming left V 5 bases short and J 5 bases short, with 15 bases between. The germline gives CDR1 MDHEN, CDR2 SYDVKM. The CDR3 has 14 residues.

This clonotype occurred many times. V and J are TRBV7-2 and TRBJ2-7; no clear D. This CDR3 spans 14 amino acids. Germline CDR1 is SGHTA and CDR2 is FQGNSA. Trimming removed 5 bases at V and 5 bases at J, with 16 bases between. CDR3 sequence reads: CASSPMAGSHEQYF. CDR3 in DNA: TGTGCCAGCAGCCCCATGGCCGGGTCCCACGAGCAGTACTTC. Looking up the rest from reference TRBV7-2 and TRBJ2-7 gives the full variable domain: GAGVSQSPSNKVTEKGKDVELRCDPISGHTALYWYRQSLGQGLEFLIYFQGNSAPDKSGLPSDRFSAERTGGSVSTLTIQRTQQEDSAVYLCASSPMAGSHEQYFGPGTRLTVT.

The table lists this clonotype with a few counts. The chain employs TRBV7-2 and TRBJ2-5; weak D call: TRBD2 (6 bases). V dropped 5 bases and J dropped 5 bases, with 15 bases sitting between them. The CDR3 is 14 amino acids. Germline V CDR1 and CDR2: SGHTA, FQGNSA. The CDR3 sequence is CASSRMGLGETQYF. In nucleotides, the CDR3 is TGTGCCAGCAGCCGAATGGGACTCGGGGAGACCCAGTACTTC. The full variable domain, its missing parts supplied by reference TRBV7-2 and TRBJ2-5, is GAGVSQSPSNKVTEKGKDVELRCDPISGHTALYWYRQSLGQGLEFLIYFQGNSAPDKSGLPSDRFSAERTGGSVSTLTIQRTQQEDSAVYLCASSRMGLGETQYFGPGTRLLVL.

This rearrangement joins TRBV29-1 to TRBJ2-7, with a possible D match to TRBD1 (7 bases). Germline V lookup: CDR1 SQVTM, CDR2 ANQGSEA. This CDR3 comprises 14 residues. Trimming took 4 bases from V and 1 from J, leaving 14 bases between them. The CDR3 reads CSVAQGGFSYEQYF. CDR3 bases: TGCAGCGTTGCCCAGGGGGGATTTTCCTACGAGCAGTACTTC.

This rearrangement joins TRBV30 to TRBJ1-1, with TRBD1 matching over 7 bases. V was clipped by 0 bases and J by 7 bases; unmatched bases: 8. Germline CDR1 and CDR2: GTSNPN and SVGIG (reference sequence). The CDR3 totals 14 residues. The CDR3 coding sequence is TGTGCCTGGAGTGTCGTTGGGACAGTGGTTGAAGCTTTCTTT. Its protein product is CAWSVVGTVVEAFF.

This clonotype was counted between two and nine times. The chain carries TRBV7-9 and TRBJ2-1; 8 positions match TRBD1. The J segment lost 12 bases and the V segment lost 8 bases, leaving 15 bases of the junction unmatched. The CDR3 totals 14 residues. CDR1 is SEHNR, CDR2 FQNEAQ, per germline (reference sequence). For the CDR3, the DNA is TGTGCCAGCGGCCCGGACAGGGCTTTGTCGGGGCAGTTCTTC. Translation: CASGPDRALSGQFF.

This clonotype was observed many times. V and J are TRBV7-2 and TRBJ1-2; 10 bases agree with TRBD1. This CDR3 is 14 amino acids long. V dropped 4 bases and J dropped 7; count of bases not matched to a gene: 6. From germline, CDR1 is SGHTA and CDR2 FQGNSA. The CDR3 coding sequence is TGTGCCAGCAGCTCCGACAGGGGGCTCGTTGGCTACACCTTC. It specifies CASSSDRGLVGYTF.

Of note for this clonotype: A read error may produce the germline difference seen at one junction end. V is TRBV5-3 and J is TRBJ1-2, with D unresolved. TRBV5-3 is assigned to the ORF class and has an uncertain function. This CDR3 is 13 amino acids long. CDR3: CASSSIESYGYTF. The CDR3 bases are TGTGCCAGCAGCTCTATTGAATCCTATGGCTACACCTTC.

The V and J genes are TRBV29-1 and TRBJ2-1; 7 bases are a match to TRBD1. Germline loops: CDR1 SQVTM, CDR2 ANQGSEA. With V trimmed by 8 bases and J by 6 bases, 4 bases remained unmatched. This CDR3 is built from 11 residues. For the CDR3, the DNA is TGCAGCACAACAGGGGTCAATGAGCAGTTCTTC. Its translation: CSTTGVNEQFF.

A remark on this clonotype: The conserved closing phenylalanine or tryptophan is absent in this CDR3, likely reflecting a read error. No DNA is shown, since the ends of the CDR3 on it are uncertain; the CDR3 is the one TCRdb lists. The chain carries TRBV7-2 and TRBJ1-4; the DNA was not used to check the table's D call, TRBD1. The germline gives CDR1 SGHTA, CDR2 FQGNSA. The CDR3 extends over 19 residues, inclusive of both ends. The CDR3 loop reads CASSPVRSSTAATNEKLLG.

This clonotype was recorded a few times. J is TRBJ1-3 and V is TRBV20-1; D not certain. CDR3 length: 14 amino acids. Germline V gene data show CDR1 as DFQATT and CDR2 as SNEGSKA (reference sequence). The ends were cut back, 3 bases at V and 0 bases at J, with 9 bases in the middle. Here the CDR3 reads CSAREGTSGNTIYF. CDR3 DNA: TGCAGTGCTAGGGAGGGTACCTCTGGAAACACCATATATTTT.

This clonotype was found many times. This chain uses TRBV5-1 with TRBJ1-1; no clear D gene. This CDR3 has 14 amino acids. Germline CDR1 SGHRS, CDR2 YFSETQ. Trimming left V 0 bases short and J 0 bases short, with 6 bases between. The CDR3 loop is CASSLEVMNTEAFF. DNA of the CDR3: TGCGCCAGCAGCTTGGAGGTAATGAACACTGAAGCTTTCTTT.

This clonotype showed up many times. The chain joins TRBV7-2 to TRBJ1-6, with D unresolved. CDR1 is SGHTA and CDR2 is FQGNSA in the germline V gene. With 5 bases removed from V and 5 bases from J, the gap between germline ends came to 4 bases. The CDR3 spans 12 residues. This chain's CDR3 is CASSVNNSPLHF. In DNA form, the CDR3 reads TGTGCCAGCAGCGTCAATAATTCACCCCTCCACTTT.

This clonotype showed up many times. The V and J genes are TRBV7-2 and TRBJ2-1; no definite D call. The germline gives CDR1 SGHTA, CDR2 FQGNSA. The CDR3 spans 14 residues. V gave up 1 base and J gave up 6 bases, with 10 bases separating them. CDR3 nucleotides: TGTGCCAGCAGCTTAGAGGTCCACGGCAATGAGCAGTTCTTC. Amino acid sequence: CASSLEVHGNEQFF.

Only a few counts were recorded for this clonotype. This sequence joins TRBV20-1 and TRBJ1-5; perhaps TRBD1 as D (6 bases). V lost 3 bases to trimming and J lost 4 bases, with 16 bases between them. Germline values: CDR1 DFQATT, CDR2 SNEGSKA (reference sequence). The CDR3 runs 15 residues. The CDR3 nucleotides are TGCAGTGCTAGGCATGGAGGGGGACGGAATCAGCCCCAGCATTTT. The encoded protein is CSARHGGGRNQPQHF.

The DNA of the CDR3 is TGTGCCAGCAGCTTGGTGGCACGGGAGGGGACCGGGGAGCTGTTTTTT. Its protein product is CASSLVAREGTGELFF. This chain connects TRBV5-4 to TRBJ2-2; 8 bases line up with TRBD2. V shed 0 bases and J 5 bases; nucleotides not matched to a gene: 6. Per germline, CDR1 SGHNT and CDR2 YYREEE (reference sequence). This CDR3 region has 16 residues.